The rows below give T cell receptor beta chains drawn from one sample of a study of CD8+CD57+ T cells in acquired aplastic anemia. TCRdb re-analysed the reads in MiXCR, keeping a single row per CDR3 protein. The sample contains about 210,000 distinct CDR3 sequences, 34% of which appear only once. Sequencing input: sorted CD4+, CD8+, or CD8+CD57+ T cells (not recorded which) from PBMCs. These receptors came from a human donor in good health, serving as a control. CDR3s include the opening cysteine and the closing phenylalanine or tryptophan. D genes are given only for firm matches. The size of a clone is reported for some rows only, either as once, few or many, or as a class for expanded clones.

d_call,j_call,cdr3_length,v_call,clone_size,cdr3_nt,cdr3_aa
NA,TRBJ1-1,14,TRBV30,few,TGTGCCTGGACTCTGGAGGGCCTGAACACTGAAGCTTTCTTT,CAWTLEGLNTEAFF
NA,TRBJ2-4,16,TRBV5-6,few,TGTGCCAGCAGCTTTTTCAGGGAAATAGCCAAAAACATTCAGTACTTC,CASSFFREIAKNIQYF
NA,TRBJ2-1,12,TRBV7-2,many,TGTGCCAGCAGCCGTATAGACAATGAGCAGTTCTTC,CASSRIDNEQFF
NA,TRBJ1-2,12,TRBV19,many,TGTGCCAGTTGGGGCAGGGACTATGGCTACACCTTC,CASWGRDYGYTF
NA,TRBJ1-1,14,TRBV18,NA,TGTGCCAGCTCACCATGGACCGACCTGGCGGGAGCTTTCTTT,CASSPWTDLAGAFF
TRBD2,TRBJ2-3,15,TRBV7-2,NA,TGTGCCAGCAGCCTAGCGGGGGGACTCACAAATACGCAGTATTTT,CASSLAGGLTNTQYF
NA,TRBJ2-7,13,TRBV6-5,many,TGTGCCAGCAGGAAAGGTCCTGCCTGGGAGCAGTACTTC,CASRKGPAWEQYF
NA,TRBJ1-1,13,TRBV19,many,TGTGCCAGTAGGAAACAGGGTGAGTTGGAAGCTTTCTTT,CASRKQGELEAFF
TRBD2,TRBJ2-1,15,TRBV10-3,NA,TGTGCCAGCAGTTTGCTGATCGGGAGGGTAGATGGGCAGTTCTTC,CASSLLIGRVDGQFF
NA,TRBJ1-5,14,TRBV19,NA,TGTGCCAGTAGTATATTGGGGGTTCATCAGCCCCAGCATTTT,CASSILGVHQPQHF
NA,TRBJ2-5,15,TRBV24-1,NA,TGTGCCACCAGCGGCCTGGAGGGGAGCGAGGAGACCCAGTACTTC,CATSGLEGSEETQYF
NA,TRBJ1-2,13,TRBV29-1,NA,TGCAGCGTTGACCCGGGGGCGGCCTATGGCTACACCTTC,CSVDPGAAYGYTF
NA,TRBJ2-1,15,TRBV25-1,NA,TGTGCCAGCAGTGGGAGGAAGGGCTACTACAATGAGCAGTTCTTC,CASSGRKGYYNEQFF
NA,TRBJ1-3,14,TRBV5-5,many,TGTGCCAGCAGCTTCTCTGGTTATGGAAACACCATATATTTT,CASSFSGYGNTIYF
TRBD2,TRBJ2-1,15,TRBV11-1,NA,TGTGCCAGCAGCTCCCATAGCGGGGGGCGGAATGAGCAGTTCTTC,CASSSHSGGRNEQFF
NA,TRBJ2-2,14,TRBV5-4,NA,TGTGCCAGCAGCTTAGGACAGAGCACCGGGGAGCTGTTTTTT,CASSLGQSTGELFF
NA,TRBJ1-1,13,TRBV15,many,TGTGCCACCAGCAGAGATACGCCCGCTGAAGCTTTCTTT,CATSRDTPAEAFF
NA,TRBJ2-7,13,TRBV29-1,many,TGCAGCGTTGAAGAGGTCCAGGGTAGGGAGCAGTACTTC,CSVEEVQGREQYF